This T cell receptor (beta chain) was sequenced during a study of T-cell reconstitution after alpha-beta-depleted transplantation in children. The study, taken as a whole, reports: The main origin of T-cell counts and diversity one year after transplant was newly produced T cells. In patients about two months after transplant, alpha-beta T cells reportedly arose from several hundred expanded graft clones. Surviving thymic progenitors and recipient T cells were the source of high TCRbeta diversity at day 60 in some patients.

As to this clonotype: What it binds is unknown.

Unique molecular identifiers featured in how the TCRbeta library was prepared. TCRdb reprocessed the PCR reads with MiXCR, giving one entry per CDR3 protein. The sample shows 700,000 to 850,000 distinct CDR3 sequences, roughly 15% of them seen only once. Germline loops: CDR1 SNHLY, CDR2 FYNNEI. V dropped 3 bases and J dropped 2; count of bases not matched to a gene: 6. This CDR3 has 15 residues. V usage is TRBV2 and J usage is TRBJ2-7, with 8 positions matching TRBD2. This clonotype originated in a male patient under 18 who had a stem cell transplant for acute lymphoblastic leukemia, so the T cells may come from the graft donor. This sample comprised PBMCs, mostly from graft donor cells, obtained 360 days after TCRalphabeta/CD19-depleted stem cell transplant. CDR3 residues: CASSEGAGATYEQYF. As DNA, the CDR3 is TGTGCCAGCAGTGAGGGAGCGGGAGCCACCTACGAGCAGTACTTC.